This T cell receptor beta chain was identified in a study of blood T cell repertoires in COVID-19. For the study at large: Italy, Spain and the United States were the sources of the convalescent and acute COVID-19 samples. T cells, B-cell-depleted T cells, or PBMCs provided the cDNA or gDNA that served as material.

This clone was counted a few times. Followed longitudinally, the Seattle patients had been enrolled during active infection. The CDR3 covers 16 residues. Trimming shortened V by 0 bases and J by 1 base, and 13 bases separated the two germline ends. Germline assignment: CDR1 MGHRA and CDR2 YSYEKL. Assay: immunoSEQ multiplex PCR; the TCRdb copy retains only in-frame clones and omits some. The sample consists of approximately 80,000 clones, approximately 85% of them appearing once. The receptor's source is a woman older than 75 with COVID-19, enrolled during active disease. The sequenced sample was peripheral blood. This chain joins TRBV4-1 and TRBJ2-7, with TRBD2 as a possible D gene (5 bases). The CDR3 sequence: CASSQDLAGISYEQYF. As DNA, the CDR3 is TGCGCCAGCAGCCAAGATCTCGCCGGGATTTCCTACGAGCAGTACTTC.